These 17 T cell receptor beta chains came from one sample sequenced in a study of early T cells in non-severe SARS-CoV-2 infection. TCRdb fed the 5' RACE reads into MiXCR, producing one record per CDR3 protein. The sample shows approximately 48,000 distinct CDR3 sequences, 9.3% of them seen only once. Sequenced material: whole blood. These receptors originate from an adult who was a healthcare worker with PCR-confirmed SARS-CoV-2 infection or an uninfected control (not recorded which).

The rearrangement uses TRBV11-1 and TRBJ1-2; D not resolved. Trimming cost V 0 bases and J 6 bases, with 8 bases left between them. The V gene's germline CDR1 is SGHAT and CDR2 FQDESV (reference sequence). The CDR3 runs to 13 residues. CDR3 protein: CASSLAGSDGYTF. The CDR3 region has the DNA TGTGCCAGCAGCTTAGCGGGATCTGATGGCTACACCTTC. Full variable domain (missing parts from reference TRBV11-1 and TRBJ1-2): EAEVAQSPRYKITEKSQAVAFWCDPISGHATLYWYRQILGQGPELLVQFQDESVVDDSQLPKDRFSAERLKGVDSTLKIQPAELGDSAMYLCASSLAGSDGYTFGSGTRLTVV.

The CDR3 reads CASSFEQLDPNTEAFF. For the CDR3, the DNA is TGTGCCAGCAGCTTTGAACAGCTTGACCCGAACACTGAAGCTTTCTTT. The V and J genes are TRBV7-2 and TRBJ1-1; D is undetermined. V was pared by 3 bases and J by 1 base, with 15 bases between. The CDR3 contains 16 residues. Germline V gives CDR1 SGHTA, CDR2 FQGNSA.

This clonotype showed up many times. The V and J genes are TRBV27 and TRBJ2-3; 7 bases are shared with TRBD2. V gave up 7 bases and J gave up 4 bases; unmatched junction bases: 11. Germline V gene data show CDR1 as MNHEY and CDR2 as SMNVEV (reference sequence). The CDR3 totals 15 residues. The CDR3 region is CASKLWAGAPDTQYF. The CDR3 bases are TGTGCCAGCAAATTGTGGGCGGGAGCGCCAGATACGCAGTATTTT.

This chain joins TRBV12-5 and TRBJ2-7; the D gene could be TRBD1 or TRBD2 (5 bases each). The CDR3 is 14 amino acids. V dropped 5 bases and J dropped 2 bases, with 13 bases sitting between them. CDR1 and CDR2 (germline): LGHNT, FRNRAP. CDR3 DNA: TGTGCTAGTGGTCCCCCCTGGGGGACCTACGAGCAGTACTTC. Its translation: CASGPPWGTYEQYF.

This clonotype was seen only a few times. V gene TRBV29-1 combines with J gene TRBJ2-3; D might be TRBD1 or TRBD2, each matching 5 bases. Germline-derived CDR1 and CDR2 are SQVTM and ANQGSEA. CDR3 length: 16 residues. Trimming shortened V by 0 bases and J by 4 bases, and 17 bases separated the two germline ends. The CDR3 DNA is TGCAGCGTTGAAGATCGAGGGGTAATAGAAGCAGATACGCAGTATTTT. This gives the protein CSVEDRGVIEADTQYF.

This rearrangement joins TRBV29-1 to TRBJ2-1, with D perhaps TRBD1 (6 bases). Germline V gene sequence: CDR1 SQVTM, CDR2 ANQGSEA. The CDR3 spans 11 residues. Trimming stripped 7 bases from V and 9 bases from J, with 13 bases between. The chain's CDR3 is CSEQIQGEQFF. In DNA, the CDR3 is TGCAGCGAGCAGATACAGGGTGAGCAGTTCTTC.

This clonotype has a handful of counts. The CDR3 reads CASSPLSPEMNTEAFF. CDR3 sequence (DNA): TGTGCCAGCTCACCACTTAGTCCGGAAATGAACACTGAAGCTTTCTTT. This rearrangement joins TRBV18 to TRBJ1-1; D not resolved. Germline V CDR1 and CDR2: KGHSH, LQKENI. The V end lost 1 base, the J end lost 0 bases, and 12 bases lay between the germline ends. The CDR3 is 16 residues long.

This clonotype appeared many times. The chain joins TRBV2 to TRBJ1-1; tentatively, D is TRBD1 (5 bases). CDR3 length: 12 amino acids. Trimming shortened V by 8 bases and J by 2 bases, and 9 bases separated the two germline ends. Germline CDR1 and CDR2: SNHLY and FYNNEI. The CDR3 is CASGDPNTEAFF. The CDR3 nucleotides are TGTGCCAGCGGGGACCCTAACACTGAAGCTTTCTTT.

This clonotype was detected many times. The genes are TRBV29-1 and TRBJ1-2; 8 bases line up with TRBD1. V lost 6 bases, J lost 3 bases, and 0 bases stayed unmatched. CDR3 length: 11 residues. Germline CDR1 SQVTM, CDR2 ANQGSEA. This CDR3 is CSVDRDYGYTF. The CDR3 DNA sequence: TGCAGCGTGGACAGGGACTATGGCTACACCTTC.

This clonotype was counted between two and nine times. The V call is TRBV6-6, the J call TRBJ2-7; 15 nucleotides align to TRBD2. The CDR3 is 16 residues long. J was trimmed by 3 bases and V by 2 bases; bases with no gene match: 2. Per germline, CDR1 MNHNY and CDR2 SVGAGI (reference sequence). The CDR3 DNA sequence: TGTGCCAGCAGTTACGGGACTAGCGGGAGGAACTACGAGCAGTACTTC. Protein sequence: CASSYGTSGRNYEQYF.

This clonotype was counted many times. The rearrangement joins TRBV27 to TRBJ2-2; 8 positions match TRBD2. The CDR3 runs to 14 residues. After removal of 5 bases from V and 5 bases from J, the junction contained 4 bases not matched to a gene. Looked up from germline, CDR1 is MNHEY and CDR2 is SMNVEV (reference sequence). The CDR3 here is CASSRAGGTGELFF. The CDR3, as DNA: TGTGCCAGCAGTAGGGCGGGAGGTACCGGGGAGCTGTTTTTT.

This clonotype was detected many times. One end of the junction fails to match germline, which may point to a read error. The CDR3 region has the DNA TGTGCTAGCAGCCCCGGGACTGCGTACCAAGAGACCCAGTACTTC. Protein sequence: CASSPGTAYQETQYF. This chain joins TRBV7-7 and TRBJ2-5; weak D call: TRBD2 (6 bases). CDR3 length: 15 residues. Germline V gives CDR1 SSHAT, CDR2 FNYEAQ (reference sequence).

This clonotype was counted a few times. The gene calls are TRBV28 and TRBJ2-1; a possible D gene is TRBD2 (5 bases). This CDR3 spans 15 amino acids. V shed 7 bases and J shed 8 bases, with 21 bases lying between them. Germline V gives CDR1 MDHEN, CDR2 SYDVKM. The CDR3 DNA is TGTGCCAGCACCCAACCCGGACTGATGAGGGATGAGCAGTTCTTC. This sequence encodes CASTQPGLMRDEQFF.

This rearrangement joins TRBV5-4 to TRBJ2-7; no definite D call. The CDR3 length is 15 residues. Trimming took 0 bases from V and 0 from J, leaving 10 bases between them. Germline lookup yields CDR1 SGHNT and CDR2 YYREEE (reference sequence). CDR3 sequence: CASSLGQPSSYEQYF. In DNA form, the CDR3 reads TGTGCCAGCAGCTTGGGGCAGCCTTCCTCCTACGAGCAGTACTTC.

At least ten counts were recorded for this clonotype. This chain links TRBV29-1 with TRBJ2-1, with unresolved D. Germline V lookup: CDR1 SQVTM, CDR2 ANQGSEA. This CDR3 has 15 amino acids. V was trimmed by 7 bases and J by 0 bases, leaving 16 bases between them. The CDR3 DNA is TGCAGCGCCCCTAGGTCCAGGAGCTCCTACAATGAGCAGTTCTTC. Its protein is CSAPRSRSSYNEQFF.

This clonotype was seen many times. The chain employs TRBV30 and TRBJ1-1; D unresolved. Germline CDR1 reads GTSNPN; CDR2 reads SVGIG (reference sequence). CDR3 length: 11 amino acids. V was shortened by 0 bases and J by 10 bases, with 9 bases between the two germline ends. The CDR3 region is CAWSVGNSAFF. CDR3 DNA sequence: TGTGCCTGGAGTGTGGGGAATTCAGCTTTCTTT.

This clonotype was recorded many times. The rearrangement links TRBV28 to TRBJ2-3; 7 bases align to TRBD2. V shed 10 bases, J shed 3 bases, and the junction held 10 bases outside the gene matches. CDR3 length equals 14 residues. CDR1 MDHEN and CDR2 SYDVKM come from the germline V gene. CDR3 sequence (DNA): TGTGCCACCCAATGGCGGGAGTTTACAGATACGCAGTATTTT. As protein: CATQWREFTDTQYF.